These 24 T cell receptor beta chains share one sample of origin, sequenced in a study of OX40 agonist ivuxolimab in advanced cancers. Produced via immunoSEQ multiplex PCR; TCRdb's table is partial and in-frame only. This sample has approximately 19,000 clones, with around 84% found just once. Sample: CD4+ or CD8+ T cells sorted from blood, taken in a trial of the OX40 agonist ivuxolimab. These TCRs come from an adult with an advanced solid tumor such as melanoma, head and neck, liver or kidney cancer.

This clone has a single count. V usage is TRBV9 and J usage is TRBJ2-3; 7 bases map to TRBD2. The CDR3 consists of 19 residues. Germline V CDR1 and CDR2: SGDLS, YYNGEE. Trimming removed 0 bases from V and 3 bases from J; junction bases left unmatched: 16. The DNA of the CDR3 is TGTGCCAGCAGCGTAGCTGTTAGCGGTCTCGCGGGGGTAACAGATACGCAGTATTTT. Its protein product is CASSVAVSGLAGVTDTQYF.

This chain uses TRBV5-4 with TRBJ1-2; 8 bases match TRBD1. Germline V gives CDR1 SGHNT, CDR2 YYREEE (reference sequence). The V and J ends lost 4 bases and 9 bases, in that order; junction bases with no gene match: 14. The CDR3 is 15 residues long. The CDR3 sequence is CASSAFDRGAMSYTF. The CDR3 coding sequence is TGTGCCAGCAGCGCATTTGACAGGGGCGCTATGAGCTACACCTTC.

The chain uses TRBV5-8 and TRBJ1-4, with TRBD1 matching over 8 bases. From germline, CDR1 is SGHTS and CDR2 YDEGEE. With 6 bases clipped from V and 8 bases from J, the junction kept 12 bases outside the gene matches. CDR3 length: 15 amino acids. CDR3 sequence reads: CASTLPQGAWEKLFF. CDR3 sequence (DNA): TGTGCCAGCACCCTCCCCCAGGGGGCTTGGGAAAAACTGTTTTTT.

The DNA for the CDR3 is TGTGCCAGCAGCGAGGACGGCCATAGCACAGATACGCAGTATTTT. Protein product: CASSEDGHSTDTQYF. The chain recombines TRBV9 with TRBJ2-3; D not certain. This CDR3 contains 15 residues. V lost 3 bases, J lost 0 bases, and 11 bases lay in between. From germline, CDR1 is SGDLS and CDR2 YYNGEE.

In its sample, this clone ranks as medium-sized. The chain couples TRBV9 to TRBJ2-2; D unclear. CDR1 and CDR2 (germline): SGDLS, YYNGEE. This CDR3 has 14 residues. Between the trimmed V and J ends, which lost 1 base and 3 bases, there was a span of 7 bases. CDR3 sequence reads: CASSVTTYTGELFF. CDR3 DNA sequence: TGTGCCAGCAGCGTAACTACCTACACCGGGGAGCTGTTTTTT.

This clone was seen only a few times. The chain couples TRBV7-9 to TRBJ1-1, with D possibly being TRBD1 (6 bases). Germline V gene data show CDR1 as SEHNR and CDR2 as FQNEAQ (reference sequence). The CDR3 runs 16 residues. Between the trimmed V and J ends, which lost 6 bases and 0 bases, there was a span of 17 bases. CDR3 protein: CASRLPGHLVNTEAFF. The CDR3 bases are TGTGCCAGCAGACTACCGGGACACTTGGTGAACACTGAAGCTTTCTTT.

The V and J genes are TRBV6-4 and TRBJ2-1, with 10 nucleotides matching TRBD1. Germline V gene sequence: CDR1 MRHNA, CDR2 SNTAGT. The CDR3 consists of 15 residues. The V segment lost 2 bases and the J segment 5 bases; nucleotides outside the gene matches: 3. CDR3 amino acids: CASSDLGQGDNEQFF. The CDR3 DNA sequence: TGTGCCAGCAGTGACCTCGGACAGGGGGACAATGAGCAGTTCTTC.

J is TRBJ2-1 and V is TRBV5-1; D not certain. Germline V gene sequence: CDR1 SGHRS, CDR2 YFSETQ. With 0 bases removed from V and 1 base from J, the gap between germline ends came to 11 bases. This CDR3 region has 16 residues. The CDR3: CASSLGPLSSYNEQFF. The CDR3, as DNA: TGCGCCAGCAGCTTGGGCCCCCTCTCGTCCTACAATGAGCAGTTCTTC.

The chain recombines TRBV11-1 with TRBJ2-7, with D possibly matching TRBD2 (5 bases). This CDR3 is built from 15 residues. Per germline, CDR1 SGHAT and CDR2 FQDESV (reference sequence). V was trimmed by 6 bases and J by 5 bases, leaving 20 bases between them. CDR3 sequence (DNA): TGTGCCAGCAGGGCCCGGGTTGAGGGTGGGCACGAGCAGTACTTC. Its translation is CASRARVEGGHEQYF. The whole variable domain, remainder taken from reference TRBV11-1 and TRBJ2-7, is EAEVAQSPRYKITEKSQAVAFWCDPISGHATLYWYRQILGQGPELLVQFQDESVVDDSQLPKDRFSAERLKGVDSTLKIQPAELGDSAMYLCASRARVEGGHEQYFGPGTRLTVT.

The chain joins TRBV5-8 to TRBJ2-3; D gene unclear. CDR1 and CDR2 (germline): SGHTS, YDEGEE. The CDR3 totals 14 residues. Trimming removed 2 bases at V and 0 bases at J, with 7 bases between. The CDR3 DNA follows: TGTGCCAGCAGCTTTGGCAGAAGCACAGATACGCAGTATTTT. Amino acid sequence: CASSFGRSTDTQYF.

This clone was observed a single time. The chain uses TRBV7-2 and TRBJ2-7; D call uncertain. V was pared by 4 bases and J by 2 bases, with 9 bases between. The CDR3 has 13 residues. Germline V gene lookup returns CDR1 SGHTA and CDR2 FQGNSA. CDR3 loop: CASSSAGPYEQYF. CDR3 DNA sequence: TGTGCCAGCAGCTCAGCCGGCCCCTACGAGCAGTACTTC.

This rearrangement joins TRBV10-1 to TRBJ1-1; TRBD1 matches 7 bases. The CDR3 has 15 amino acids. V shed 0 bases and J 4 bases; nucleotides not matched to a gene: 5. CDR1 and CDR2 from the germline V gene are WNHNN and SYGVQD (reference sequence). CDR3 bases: TGCGCCAGCAGTGAGTCCCTTAGACAGGGCACTGAAGCTTTCTTT. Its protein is CASSESLRQGTEAFF.

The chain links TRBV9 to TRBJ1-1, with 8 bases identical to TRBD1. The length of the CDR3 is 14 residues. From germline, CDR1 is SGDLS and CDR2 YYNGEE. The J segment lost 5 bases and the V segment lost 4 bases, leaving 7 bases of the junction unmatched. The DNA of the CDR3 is TGTGCCAGCAGCTCCCAGGGGGCAGATACTGAAGCTTTCTTT. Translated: CASSSQGADTEAFF.

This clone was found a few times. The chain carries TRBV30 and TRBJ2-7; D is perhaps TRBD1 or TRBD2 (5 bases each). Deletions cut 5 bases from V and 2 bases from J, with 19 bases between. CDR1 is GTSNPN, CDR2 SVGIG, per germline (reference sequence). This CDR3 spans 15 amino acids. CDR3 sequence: CAWDDTRVRAYEQYF. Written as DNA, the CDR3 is TGTGCCTGGGATGATACCAGGGTGAGGGCCTACGAGCAGTACTTC.

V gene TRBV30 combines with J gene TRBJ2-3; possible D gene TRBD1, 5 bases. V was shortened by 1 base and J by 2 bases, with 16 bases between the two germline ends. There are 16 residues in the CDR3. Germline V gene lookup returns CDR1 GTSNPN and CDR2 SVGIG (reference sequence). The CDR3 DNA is TGTGCCTGGAGTGAGGGGTTTATGGAGAACACAGATACGCAGTATTTT. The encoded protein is CAWSEGFMENTDTQYF.

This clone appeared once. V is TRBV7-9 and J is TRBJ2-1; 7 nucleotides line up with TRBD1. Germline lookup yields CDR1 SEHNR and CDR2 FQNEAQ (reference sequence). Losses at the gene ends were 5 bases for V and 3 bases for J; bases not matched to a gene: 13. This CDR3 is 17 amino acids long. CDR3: CASSPTPGQPNYNEQFF. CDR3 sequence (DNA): TGTGCCAGCAGCCCAACACCGGGACAGCCAAACTACAATGAGCAGTTCTTC.

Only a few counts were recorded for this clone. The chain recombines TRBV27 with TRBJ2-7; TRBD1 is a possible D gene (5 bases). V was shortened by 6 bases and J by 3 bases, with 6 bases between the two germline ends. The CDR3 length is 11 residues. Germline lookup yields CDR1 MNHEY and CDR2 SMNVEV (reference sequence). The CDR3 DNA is TGTGCCAGCAGAGGACACTACGAGCAGTACTTC. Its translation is CASRGHYEQYF.

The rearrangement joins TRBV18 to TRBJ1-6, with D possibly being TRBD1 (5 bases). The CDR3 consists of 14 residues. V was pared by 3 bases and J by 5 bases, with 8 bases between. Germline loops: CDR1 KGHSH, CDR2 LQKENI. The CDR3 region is CASSPGTDNSPLHF. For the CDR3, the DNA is TGTGCCAGCTCACCTGGGACGGATAATTCACCCCTCCACTTT.

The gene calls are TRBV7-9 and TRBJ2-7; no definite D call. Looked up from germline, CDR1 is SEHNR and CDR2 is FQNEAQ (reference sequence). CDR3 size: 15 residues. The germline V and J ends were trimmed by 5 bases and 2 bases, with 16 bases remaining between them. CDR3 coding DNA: TGTGCCAGCAGCGAGGCTAAGAGGATCCCCTACGAGCAGTACTTC. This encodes CASSEAKRIPYEQYF.

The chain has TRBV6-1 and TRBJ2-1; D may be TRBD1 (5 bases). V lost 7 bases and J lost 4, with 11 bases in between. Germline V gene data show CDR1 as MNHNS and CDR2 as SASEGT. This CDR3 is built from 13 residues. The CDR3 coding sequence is TGTGCCAGCAACCCGACAGAATACAATGAGCAGTTCTTC. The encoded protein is CASNPTEYNEQFF.

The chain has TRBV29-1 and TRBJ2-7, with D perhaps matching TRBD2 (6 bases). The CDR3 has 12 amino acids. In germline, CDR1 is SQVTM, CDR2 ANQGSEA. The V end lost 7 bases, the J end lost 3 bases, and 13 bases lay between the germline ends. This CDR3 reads CSGLGRGYEQYF. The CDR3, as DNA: TGCAGCGGCCTTGGGCGGGGCTACGAGCAGTACTTC.

The CDR3 coding sequence is TGTGCCATTGGAGGGGACAGGGCCTACGAGCAGTACTTC. It specifies CAIGGDRAYEQYF. This chain joins TRBV30 and TRBJ2-7; 9 positions agree with TRBD1. Germline CDR1 reads GTSNPN; CDR2 reads SVGIG (reference sequence). This CDR3 has 13 residues. V was pared by 8 bases and J by 2 bases, with 7 bases of the junction left unmatched.

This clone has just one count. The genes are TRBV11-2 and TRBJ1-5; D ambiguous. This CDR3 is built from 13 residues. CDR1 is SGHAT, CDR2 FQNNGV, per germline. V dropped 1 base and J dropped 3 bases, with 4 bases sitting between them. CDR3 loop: CASSLGVNQPQHF. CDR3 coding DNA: TGTGCCAGCAGCTTAGGTGTCAATCAGCCCCAGCATTTT.

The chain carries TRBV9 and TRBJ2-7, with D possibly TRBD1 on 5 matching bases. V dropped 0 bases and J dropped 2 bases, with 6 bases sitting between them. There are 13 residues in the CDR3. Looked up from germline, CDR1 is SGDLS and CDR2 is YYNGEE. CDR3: CASSVADTYEQYF. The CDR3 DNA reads TGTGCCAGCAGCGTAGCGGACACCTACGAGCAGTACTTC.